These 28 T cell receptor beta chains were sequenced from one sample in a study of OX40 agonist ivuxolimab in advanced cancers. Generated by immunoSEQ multiplex PCR, the TCRdb table keeps only in-frame clones and is missing some. The table includes some 95,000 clones, around 85% detected once. This material consisted of CD4+ or CD8+ T cells sorted from blood, taken in a trial of the OX40 agonist ivuxolimab. The receptors stem from an adult with an advanced solid tumor such as melanoma, head and neck, liver or kidney cancer.

The chain links TRBV7-9 to TRBJ1-1; 8 bases agree with TRBD1. The CDR3 spans 14 residues. The V gene's germline CDR1 is SEHNR and CDR2 FQNEAQ (reference sequence). With V trimmed by 6 bases and J by 3 bases, 6 bases remained unmatched. The CDR3, as DNA: TGTGCCAGCAGGAGACAGGGGACTTACACTGAAGCTTTCTTT. This sequence encodes CASRRQGTYTEAFF.

CDR3 loop: CASSLGSGGTGEQFF. CDR3 bases: TGTGCCAGCAGCTTGGGTAGCGGGGGGACGGGTGAGCAGTTCTTC. The chain has TRBV5-4 and TRBJ2-1; 10 bases agree with TRBD2. Germline CDR1 reads SGHNT; CDR2 reads YYREEE (reference sequence). Germline trimming cut 0 bases from V and 9 bases from J; bases unmatched to any gene: 6. CDR3 length: 15 amino acids.

V is TRBV2 and J is TRBJ1-1, with TRBD1 matching 9 bases. Germline values: CDR1 SNHLY, CDR2 FYNNEI. Losses at the gene ends were 6 bases for V and 5 bases for J; bases not matched to a gene: 4. CDR3 length equals 13 residues. CDR3 residues: CASRGQGSTEAFF. In nucleotides, the CDR3 is TGTGCCAGCAGGGGACAGGGATCAACTGAAGCTTTCTTT.

This sequence joins TRBV18 and TRBJ1-1; D unresolved. Trimming left V 1 base short and J 10 bases short, with 19 bases between. This CDR3 has 15 amino acids. CDR1 KGHSH and CDR2 LQKENI come from the germline V gene. CDR3: CASSPLPGQELRAFF. As DNA, the CDR3 is TGTGCCAGCTCACCACTGCCGGGCCAAGAGTTGAGAGCTTTCTTT. The full variable domain, in which reference TRBV18 and TRBJ1-1 provide the parts outside the CDR3, is NAGVMQNPRHLVRRRGQEARLRCSPMKGHSHVYWYRQLPEEGLKFMVYLQKENIIDESGMPKERFSAEFPKEGPSILRIQQVVRGDSAAYFCASSPLPGQELRAFFGQGTRLTVV.

This clone was picked up one time. This chain joins TRBV7-3 and TRBJ1-3; no definite D call. CDR3 length: 13 residues. The germline CDR1 and CDR2 sequences are SGHTA and FQGTGA. The V end was cut by 4 bases, the J end by 7 bases, with 11 bases between. CDR3 protein: CASSSQAGNTIYF. The DNA of the CDR3 is TGTGCCAGCAGCTCCCAAGCGGGGAACACCATATATTTT.

This clone was seen more than once but under ten times. The V gene is TRBV5-5, the J gene TRBJ2-1; tentative D call: TRBD2 (6 bases). Germline loops: CDR1 SGHKS, CDR2 YYEKEE (reference sequence). Trimming took 4 bases from V and 5 from J, leaving 19 bases between them. This CDR3 contains 16 residues. CDR3 coding DNA: TGTGCCAGCAGCCCAAGGGGCGGGGTGTTGGACAATGAGCAGTTCTTC. Translated, it gives CASSPRGGVLDNEQFF. The whole variable domain, filled in from reference TRBV5-5 and TRBJ2-1, reads DAGVTQSPTHLIKTRGQQVTLRCSPISGHKSVSWYQQVLGQGPQFIFQYYEKEERGRGNFPDRFSARQFPNYSSELNVNALLLGDSALYLCASSPRGGVLDNEQFFGPGTRLTVL.

The count of this clone is one. The chain is built from TRBV7-9 and TRBJ2-3, with D unresolved. Germline values: CDR1 SEHNR, CDR2 FQNEAQ (reference sequence). V was shortened by 0 bases and J by 13 bases, with 8 bases between the two germline ends. This CDR3 has 11 residues. CDR3 amino acids: CASSLATQEYF. The CDR3 region has the DNA TGTGCCAGCAGCTTAGCGACCCAGGAGTATTTT.

This chain uses TRBV28 with TRBJ2-1; D may be TRBD1 (5 bases). V lost 3 bases and J 5 bases, leaving 11 bases between the germline ends. Looked up from germline, CDR1 is MDHEN and CDR2 is SYDVKM. The CDR3 is made up of 14 amino acids. The CDR3 sequence is CASSFYQGDNEQFF. DNA of the CDR3: TGTGCCAGCAGTTTTTACCAGGGTGACAATGAGCAGTTCTTC.

The chain joins TRBV5-5 to TRBJ1-2; D is ambiguous. This CDR3 comprises 14 residues. V was clipped by 1 base and J by 4 bases, with 11 bases between them. Germline loops: CDR1 SGHKS, CDR2 YYEKEE (reference sequence). As DNA, the CDR3 is TGTGCCAGCAGCTTGATGGGATCATCCTATGGCTACACCTTC. It encodes CASSLMGSSYGYTF.

This chain joins TRBV15 and TRBJ1-1; maybe TRBD1 (5 bases). V lost 5 bases, J lost 0 bases, and 13 bases lay in between. The CDR3 contains 15 residues. The germline V gene encodes CDR1 LNHNV and CDR2 YYDKDF (reference sequence). This CDR3 is CATSGRASMNTEAFF. DNA for the CDR3: TGTGCCACCAGCGGCAGGGCCTCGATGAACACTGAAGCTTTCTTT.

The chain uses TRBV2 and TRBJ2-7, with 9 positions matching TRBD1. V was clipped by 6 bases and J by 3 bases; unmatched bases: 6. From germline, CDR1 is SNHLY and CDR2 FYNNEI. The CDR3 is 14 amino acids. Here the CDR3 DNA reads TGTGCCAGCAGCGATGACAGGGGGAACTACGAGCAGTACTTC. Encoded protein: CASSDDRGNYEQYF.

The chain employs TRBV5-1 and TRBJ1-1; D possibly corresponds to TRBD1 (5 bases). The CDR3 extends over 14 amino acids. CDR1 is SGHRS and CDR2 is YFSETQ in the germline V gene. V dropped 2 bases and J dropped 4 bases, with 12 bases sitting between them. The CDR3 sequence: CASSFGASSTEAFF. CDR3 DNA: TGCGCCAGCAGCTTTGGGGCGTCAAGCACTGAAGCTTTCTTT.

This clone was seen once. The chain couples TRBV19 to TRBJ2-2; 7 nucleotides agree with TRBD1. The V segment lost 8 bases and the J segment 7 bases; nucleotides outside the gene matches: 10. The CDR3 runs to 14 residues. Per germline, CDR1 LNHDA and CDR2 SQIVND (reference sequence). CDR3 in amino acids: CASRQRGQDGELFF. In DNA form, the CDR3 reads TGTGCCAGTCGGCAAAGGGGGCAGGACGGGGAGCTGTTTTTT.

This clone was detected only once. The gene calls are TRBV28 and TRBJ1-1, with 12 bases matching TRBD1. Germline CDR1 reads MDHEN; CDR2 reads SYDVKM. The CDR3 totals 14 residues. Germline trimming cut 4 bases from V and 6 bases from J; bases unmatched to any gene: 3. This CDR3 reads CASSSGTGGSEAFF. The DNA for the CDR3 is TGTGCCAGCAGTTCCGGGACAGGGGGCTCTGAAGCTTTCTTT.

This chain uses TRBV6-5 with TRBJ2-3; D perhaps matches TRBD1 (6 bases). Germline V gene sequence: CDR1 MNHEY, CDR2 SVGAGI. The CDR3 runs to 13 residues. V lost 6 bases and J 1 base, leaving 8 bases between the germline ends. The DNA for the CDR3 is TGTGCCAGCAGAGGGGGAGGCACAGATACGCAGTATTTT. Amino acid sequence: CASRGGGTDTQYF.

The CDR3 reads CAIKDDTGTNTEAFF. As DNA, the CDR3 is TGTGCCATCAAGGACGACACAGGGACGAACACTGAAGCTTTCTTT. The chain joins TRBV10-3 to TRBJ1-1, with D perhaps TRBD1 (6 bases). This CDR3 region has 15 residues. CDR1 and CDR2 from the germline V gene are ENHRY and SYGVKD. With 7 bases removed from V and 1 base from J, the gap between germline ends came to 16 bases.

This clone turned up a few times. The chain has TRBV19 and TRBJ2-5; 7 positions agree with TRBD1. Per germline, CDR1 LNHDA and CDR2 SQIVND (reference sequence). The junction had 5 bases not matched to a gene; V was cut back by 6 bases and J by 4 bases. This CDR3 is 13 amino acids long. The CDR3 spells CASSGTVGETQYF. The CDR3 nucleotides are TGTGCCAGTAGCGGGACAGTCGGAGAGACCCAGTACTTC.

This clone was observed a few times. V usage is TRBV29-1 and J usage is TRBJ1-1; the D gene is possibly TRBD1 (5 bases). The CDR3 length is 13 residues. Trimming removed 3 bases at V and 4 bases at J, with 12 bases between. Germline V gives CDR1 SQVTM, CDR2 ANQGSEA. CDR3 sequence reads: CSVDRGRGTEAFF. The DNA of the CDR3 is TGCAGCGTTGATAGGGGAAGGGGCACTGAAGCTTTCTTT.

The chain has TRBV19 and TRBJ2-3, with D maybe TRBD2 (6 bases). Trimming cost V 4 bases and J 1 base, with 12 bases left between them. CDR1 is LNHDA and CDR2 is SQIVND in the germline V gene (reference sequence). The CDR3 covers 15 residues. The CDR3 here is CASSTQWGGTDTQYF. CDR3 nucleotides: TGTGCCAGTAGTACCCAGTGGGGGGGCACAGATACGCAGTATTTT.

In this sample, this clone turned up once. V usage is TRBV10-2 and J usage is TRBJ2-2, with D perhaps TRBD1 (7 bases). V lost 2 bases, J lost 7 bases, and 14 bases lay in between. The CDR3 is made up of 15 amino acids. Germline V gene data show CDR1 as WSHSY and CDR2 as SAAADI. This chain's CDR3 is CASSEQGGHVGELFF. CDR3 DNA sequence: TGCGCCAGCAGTGAGCAGGGGGGCCATGTCGGGGAGCTGTTTTTT.

The chain joins TRBV5-4 to TRBJ2-3; D may match TRBD1 or TRBD2 (6 bases each). The V end was cut by 3 bases, the J end by 4 bases, with 15 bases between. In germline, CDR1 is SGHNT, CDR2 YYREEE (reference sequence). The CDR3 is 15 amino acids. In DNA, the CDR3 is TGTGCCAGCAGCTCAAAGGGGGGCGCGTCAGATACGCAGTATTTT. This sequence encodes CASSSKGGASDTQYF.

The CDR3 reads CASSPWDRGSYGYTF. DNA for the CDR3: TGTGCCAGCAGCCCCTGGGACAGGGGTAGCTATGGCTACACCTTC. This chain joins TRBV5-6 and TRBJ1-2, with 10 bases that match TRBD1. The CDR3 is 15 residues long. J gave up 4 bases and V 4 bases, and 7 bases lay outside the gene matches. In germline, CDR1 is SGHDT, CDR2 YYEEEE.

The chain combines TRBV28 with TRBJ1-4; D possibly corresponds to TRBD1 (6 bases). Germline-derived CDR1 and CDR2 are MDHEN and SYDVKM. Trimming removed 7 bases from V and 8 bases from J, with 20 bases in between. The CDR3 spans 15 residues. The CDR3 coding sequence is TGTGCCAGCATCCCCTCCGGGGGCAAGTACGAAAAACTGTTTTTT. It is translated as CASIPSGGKYEKLFF.

The genes are TRBV19 and TRBJ1-1; tentatively, D is TRBD1 (6 bases). Per the germline V gene, CDR1 is LNHDA and CDR2 is SQIVND (reference sequence). The V end was cut by 3 bases, the J end by 1 base, with 18 bases between. CDR3 length: 17 amino acids. The CDR3 region is CASSISRGFGGNTEAFF. The DNA for the CDR3 is TGTGCCAGTAGTATTTCGAGGGGGTTTGGGGGGAACACTGAAGCTTTCTTT.

This sequence joins TRBV18 and TRBJ1-1, with D maybe TRBD1 (5 bases). V was clipped by 2 bases and J by 3 bases, with 13 bases between them. Looked up from germline, CDR1 is KGHSH and CDR2 is LQKENI. The CDR3 runs to 15 residues. The CDR3 nucleotides are TGTGCCAGCTCACCAAGCACAGGAGCGTACACTGAAGCTTTCTTT. This gives the protein CASSPSTGAYTEAFF.

The chain recombines TRBV5-1 with TRBJ2-7, with D perhaps TRBD2 (5 bases). Germline V gene sequence: CDR1 SGHRS, CDR2 YFSETQ. V shed 0 bases and J shed 8 bases, with 9 bases lying between them. This CDR3 comprises 12 residues. CDR3 in amino acids: CASSLAVGKQYF. CDR3 sequence (DNA): TGCGCCAGCAGCTTGGCCGTCGGGAAGCAGTACTTC. The full variable domain, with the rest looked up from reference TRBV5-1 and TRBJ2-7, is KAGVTQTPRYLIKTRGQQVTLSCSPISGHRSVSWYQQTPGQGLQFLFEYFSETQRNKGNFPGRFSGRQFSNSRSEMNVSTLELGDSALYLCASSLAVGKQYFGPGTRLTVT.

The CDR3 spells CASNQADTQYF. The CDR3 nucleotides are TGTGCCAGCAACCAAGCGGATACGCAGTATTTT. The rearrangement links TRBV6-6 to TRBJ2-3; D gene ambiguous. Per the germline V gene, CDR1 is MNHNY and CDR2 is SVGAGI (reference sequence). Trimming left V 7 bases short and J 6 bases short, with 8 bases between. This CDR3 has 11 amino acids.

The chain is built from TRBV5-1 and TRBJ2-5; the D is unclear. Germline V gives CDR1 SGHRS, CDR2 YFSETQ. The CDR3 runs to 11 residues. The V end lost 6 bases, the J end lost 4 bases, and 7 bases lay between the germline ends. As DNA, the CDR3 is TGCGCCAGCAATAGGGCAGAGACCCAGTACTTC. This codes for CASNRAETQYF.